This TCR beta chain originates from a study of T cells in tuberculosis. Study at large: In South Africa, adults with active tuberculosis were compared with IGRA-negative and latently infected IGRA-positive adolescents. The study, taken as a whole, reports: Smaller distances to GMM-specific TCRs suggested their expansion in active tuberculosis.

The CDR3 covers 15 residues. The V end was cut by 2 bases, the J end by 9 bases, with 17 bases between. Germline CDR1 is SGHDN and CDR2 is FVKESK. Profiling relied on immunoSEQ multiplex PCR, and the TCRdb table lists in-frame clones only, not all of them. The table lists about 29,000 clones, roughly 89% of them singletons. In the case of this clone: Its specificity is unknown.

Sequencing used PBMCs. The gene calls are TRBV14 and TRBJ2-1; TRBD1 is a possible D gene (6 bases). The sequence was collected from a donor aged 10-30 years with latent tuberculosis or without tuberculosis infection. Written as DNA, the CDR3 is TGTGCCAGCAGCCAAAGGACAGCCTTAGGGTCTGAGCAGTTCTTC. Translated: CASSQRTALGSEQFF.